This paragraph covers one T cell receptor beta chain sequence. Its antigen has not been determined. No base quality values were provided; no much bigger clone lies one nucleotide off. Collaborating institutions collected whole blood in K2EDTA tubes following their own protocols. For TCRbeta analysis, collaborators shipped samples as frozen whole blood, isolated PBMCs, or DNA extracted from either of those sample types. The immunoSEQ Assay, a bias-controlled multiplex PCR, was used to amplify TCRbeta CDR3 regions from genomic DNA. The paper's processing steps were these. The number of nucleated cells in each sample was estimated from the amplification of reference gene primers within the assay. To quantify the absolute abundance of each unique TCRbeta CDR3 rearrangement, sequence reads were collapsed and filtered. For each sample, productive Simpson clonality was calculated as the square root of Simpson's diversity index across productive rearrangements. TCRdb took over this immuneACCESS table, retaining in-frame rearrangements with V and J assigned. Such tables are incomplete; in checked studies, under half of the missing clones stem from an unresolved V gene, and the remainder is unexplained. V, J and clone size are taken as reported in that table, and D and trimming were inferred from the DNA itself. The sample includes some 120,000 clones, with 85% observed a single time. Together, the top ten hold 25% to 30% of the sample.

The sample is drawn from a study of blood T cell repertoires in COVID-19 (TCRdb year 2020). Turning to the overall study: Collaborator samples came from the United States, Italy and Spain and covered acute and convalescent phases of COVID-19. The samples were drawn from two sources: the first 160 participants of the ongoing ImmuneRACE study, and some 1,300 subjects contributed by 6 global collaborators. The prospective study material was composed of cDNA or gDNA derived from T cells, B-cell-depleted T cells, or PBMCs. The repertoires were released in a freely available public database intended as a resource for research on the immune response to SARS-CoV-2. Where HLA class I and class II types were available, the types were taken from metadata supplied by the sample provider, not from assay-based typing. The sample metadata nearly always contained a de-identified subject ID, COVID-19 status, age in years and sex. Subjects who had been exposed to COVID-19, were actively infected with it, or had recovered from it provided the deeply sampled blood TCRbeta repertoires that made up the dataset.

Overall study results and their limits: The quantity of clinical and demographic metadata differed by source and by participant and was supplied without curation.

Trimming takes 4 bases from V and 3 bases from J, and the germline ends sit 10 bases apart. The germline V gene gives CDR1 as SNHLY and CDR2 as FYNNEI. The CDR3 goes from the cysteine to the phenylalanine over 14 residues. The entry retains the CDR3 DNA only, 42 bases that are in frame from base 1. This sequence originates from an elderly woman with acute or convalescent COVID-19. The sample taken for sequencing was peripheral blood. The sequence is built from TRBV2 and TRBJ1-5, with no confident D gene call. The bases read TGTGCCAGCAGTGGTTGGGAGAACAATCAGCCCCAGCATTTT. Its protein product is CASSGWENNQPQHF. The CDR3 plus the reference TRBV2 and TRBJ1-5 genes for the other parts give the full variable domain: EPEVTQTPSHQVTQMGQEVILRCVPISNHLYFYWYRQILGQKVEFLVSFYNNEISEKSEIFDDQFSVERPDGSNFTLKIRSTKLEDSAMYFCASSGWENNQPQHFGDGTRLSIL.